Listed here are 8 T cell receptor beta chains from one sample, sequenced in a study of cytomegalovirus exposure and HLA in healthy donors (dated by TCRdb to 2015 to 2018). Libraries came from the immunoSEQ multiplex PCR assay. For the multiplex PCR, a mixture combining 60 forward primers for TCR Vbeta segments and 13 reverse primers for TCR Jbeta segments was used. The source is immuneACCESS, and TCRdb retained only in-frame sequences with V and J called. Part of the clones is not carried over; for the studies checked, unresolved V genes explain less than half of this, and the remainder is unexplained. This sample's table lists 200,000 or so clones. The ten largest account for 1.1% of the sample. The sequencing sample was made of PBMCs. These receptors all come from a girl aged 2 to 9 in good health and CMV-seropositive.

The V call is TRBV9, the J call TRBJ2-3, with D unclear. V dropped 3 bases and J dropped 2 bases, with 16 bases sitting between them. The CDR3 runs to 16 residues. CDR1 SGDLS and CDR2 YYNGEE come from the germline V gene. The CDR3 DNA follows: TGTGCCAGCAGCGCGGAACTATCGGTAAACACAGATACGCAGTATTTT. Translation: CASSAELSVNTDTQYF.

This chain connects TRBV7-6 to TRBJ2-1; TRBD2 matches 9 bases. CDR3 length equals 16 residues. Germline loops: CDR1 SGHVS, CDR2 FNYEAQ. Trimming removed 4 bases from V and 4 bases from J; junction bases left unmatched: 8. CDR3 sequence: CASSSYEREVYNEQFF. The CDR3 region has the DNA TGTGCCAGCAGCTCCTACGAGCGGGAGGTTTACAATGAGCAGTTCTTC.

The gene calls are TRBV7-3 and TRBJ2-1; 7 bases fit TRBD2. The CDR3 length is 16 residues. Germline V CDR1 and CDR2: SGHTA, FQGTGA. V was pared by 1 base and J by 5 bases, with 8 bases of the junction left unmatched. The CDR3 DNA sequence: TGTGCCAGCAGCTTAAGACTAGCCTCTCACCACAATGAGCAGTTCTTC. It codes for CASSLRLASHHNEQFF. The full variable domain, rest sourced from reference TRBV7-3 and TRBJ2-1, is GAGVSQTPSNKVTEKGKYVELRCDPISGHTALYWYRQSLGQGPEFLIYFQGTGAADDSGLPNDRFFAVRPEGSVSTLKIQRTERGDSAVYLCASSLRLASHHNEQFFGPGTRLTVL.

The genes are TRBV4-1 and TRBJ2-2, with 11 positions matching TRBD2. Germline CDR1 is MGHRA and CDR2 is YSYEKL. The CDR3 length is 19 residues. Germline trimming cut 1 base from V and 6 bases from J; bases unmatched to any gene: 13. The CDR3 coding sequence is TGCGCCAGCAGCCAAGTACCGACTAGCGGGATCATCGGCGCCGGGGAGCTGTTTTTT. Protein product: CASSQVPTSGIIGAGELFF.

The chain joins TRBV10-1 to TRBJ2-3; 13 nucleotides align to TRBD2. V dropped 6 bases and J dropped 6; count of bases not matched to a gene: 12. In germline, CDR1 is WNHNN, CDR2 SYGVQD (reference sequence). This CDR3 has 17 residues. The CDR3 DNA reads as TGCGCCAGCAGCGGTCTCGGGACTAGCGGGACACTGGATACGCAGTATTTT. Its protein product is CASSGLGTSGTLDTQYF.

This CDR3 is CASSPRTSGRERTDTQYF. For the CDR3, the DNA is TGTGCCAGCAGCCCTCGGACTAGCGGGAGGGAACGCACAGATACGCAGTATTTT. The genes are TRBV28 and TRBJ2-3; 15 bases agree with TRBD2. This CDR3 spans 18 amino acids. Germline CDR1 reads MDHEN; CDR2 reads SYDVKM. After removal of 6 bases from V and 1 base from J, the junction contained 8 bases not matched to a gene. The full variable domain, with the rest looked up from reference TRBV28 and TRBJ2-3, is DVKVTQSSRYLVKRTGEKVFLECVQDMDHENMFWYRQDPGLGLRLIYFSYDVKMKEKGDIPEGYSVSREKKERFSLILESASTNQTSMYLCASSPRTSGRERTDTQYFGPGTRLTVL.

V usage is TRBV11-2 and J usage is TRBJ2-2; the D is unclear. The V gene's germline CDR1 is SGHAT and CDR2 FQNNGV. This CDR3 has 17 amino acids. Trimming left V 5 bases short and J 0 bases short, with 16 bases between. Written as DNA, the CDR3 is TGTGCCAGCAGCCCAATCAACTTTGGTACGAACACCGGGGAGCTGTTTTTT. Protein sequence: CASSPINFGTNTGELFF.

The rearrangement joins TRBV28 to TRBJ2-1; 14 bases line up with TRBD2. This CDR3 spans 16 amino acids. In germline, CDR1 is MDHEN, CDR2 SYDVKM. Unmatched junction bases numbered 5, after V lost 4 bases and J lost 6 bases. Here the CDR3 DNA reads TGTGCCAGCAGTTCTAGGGGGACTAGCGGGGGCAATGAGCAGTTCTTC. This codes for CASSSRGTSGGNEQFF. Full variable domain (remainder filled in from reference TRBV28 and TRBJ2-1): DVKVTQSSRYLVKRTGEKVFLECVQDMDHENMFWYRQDPGLGLRLIYFSYDVKMKEKGDIPEGYSVSREKKERFSLILESASTNQTSMYLCASSSRGTSGGNEQFFGPGTRLTVL.